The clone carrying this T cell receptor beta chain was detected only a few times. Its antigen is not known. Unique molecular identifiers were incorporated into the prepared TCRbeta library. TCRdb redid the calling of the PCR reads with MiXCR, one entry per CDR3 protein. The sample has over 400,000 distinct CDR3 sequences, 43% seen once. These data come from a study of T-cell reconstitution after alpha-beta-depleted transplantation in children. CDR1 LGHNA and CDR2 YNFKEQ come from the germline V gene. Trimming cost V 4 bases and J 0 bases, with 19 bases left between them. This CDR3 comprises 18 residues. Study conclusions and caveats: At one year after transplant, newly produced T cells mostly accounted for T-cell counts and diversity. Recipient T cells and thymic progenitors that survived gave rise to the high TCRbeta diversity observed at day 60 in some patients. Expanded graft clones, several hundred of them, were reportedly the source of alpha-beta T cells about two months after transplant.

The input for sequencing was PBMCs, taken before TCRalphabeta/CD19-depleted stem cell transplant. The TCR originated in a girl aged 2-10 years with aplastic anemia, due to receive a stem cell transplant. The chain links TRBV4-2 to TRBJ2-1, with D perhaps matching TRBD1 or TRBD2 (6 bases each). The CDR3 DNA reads TGTGCCAGCAGCCTATCGGTGGGGGCGACTAGCTCCTACAATGAGCAGTTCTTC. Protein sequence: CASSLSVGATSSYNEQFF.